The clone carrying this T cell receptor beta chain showed up just once. What it recognizes is unknown. The germline CDR1 and CDR2 sequences are MGHDK and SYGVNS. This CDR3 contains 14 residues. After removal of 3 bases from V and 2 bases from J, the junction contained 3 bases not matched to a gene. The data were taken from a study of breast tumors, draining lymph nodes, adjacent tissues. Each CDR3 protein gets one entry after TCRdb re-called the multiplex PCR reads with MiXCR. Of some 170,000 distinct CDR3 sequences listed, 25% to 40% are singletons. Samples came from axillary lymph nodes draining the breast cancer. Findings and caveats of the study: Data only fit, rather than demonstrated, lymph node origin of most tumor T cells. The data were judged consistent with most tumor T cells coming from lymph node and expanding in tumor. Tumor and nontumor repertoires were significantly more similar in luminal-like than in basal-like breast cancer. Compared with lymph nodes, tumors were less diverse; compared with nontumor tissue, more.

The chain employs TRBV25-1 and TRBJ1-2, with 7 nucleotides matching TRBD1. The receptor comes from a female donor with breast cancer. Some clones in this sample may be carry-over from other donors' samples. Source material: axillary lymph node tissue. The CDR3 protein is CASSDRGTNYGYTF. CDR3 bases: TGTGCCAGCAGTGACAGGGGGACAAACTATGGCTACACCTTC.